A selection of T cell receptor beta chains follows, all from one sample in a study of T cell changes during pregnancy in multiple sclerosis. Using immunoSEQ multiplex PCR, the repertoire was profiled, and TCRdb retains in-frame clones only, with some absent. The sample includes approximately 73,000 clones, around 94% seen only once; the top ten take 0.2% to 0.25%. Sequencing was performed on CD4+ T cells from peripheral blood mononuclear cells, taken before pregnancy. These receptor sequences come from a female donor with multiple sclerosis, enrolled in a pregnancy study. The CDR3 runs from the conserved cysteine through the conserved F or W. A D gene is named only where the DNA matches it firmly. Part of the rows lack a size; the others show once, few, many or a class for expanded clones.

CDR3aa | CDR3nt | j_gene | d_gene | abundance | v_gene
CASSLGQSNEKLFF | TGTGCCAGCAGCTTGGGACAGAGTAATGAAAAACTGTTTTTT | TRBJ1-4 | - | - | TRBV5-8
CASSLLAGSLDTQYF | TGTGCCAGCAGTTTACTAGCGGGGTCTCTAGATACGCAGTATTTT | TRBJ2-3 | TRBD2 | - | TRBV27
CASSPGTVVAFF | TGTGCCAGCAGCCCCGGGACAGTTGTAGCTTTCTTT | TRBJ1-1 | TRBD1 | - | TRBV28
CASSQSVADIPNYGYTF | TGTGCCAGCAGCCAATCAGTCGCCGACATTCCTAACTATGGCTACACCTTC | TRBJ1-2 | - | - | TRBV16
CSASTSLKQFF | TGCAGTGCTAGTACTAGCCTAAAGCAGTTCTTC | TRBJ2-1 | - | - | TRBV20-1
CAWSLFSMTSGSETQYF | TGTGCCTGGAGTCTTTTTTCGATGACTAGCGGATCAGAGACCCAGTACTTC | TRBJ2-5 | TRBD2 | - | TRBV30
CASSPKGNQPQHF | TGTGCCAGCTCACCGAAGGGGAATCAGCCCCAGCATTTT | TRBJ1-5 | - | - | TRBV18
CSGTENTEAFF | TGCAGCGGGACAGAGAACACTGAAGCTTTCTTT | TRBJ1-1 | - | - | TRBV29-1
CASSVGTSGYNEQFF | TGTGCCAGCAGCGTAGGGACTAGCGGATACAATGAGCAGTTCTTC | TRBJ2-1 | TRBD2 | - | TRBV9
CASSGASGGSFSYEQYF | TGTGCCAGCAGTGGGGCTAGCGGGGGTTCTTTTTCCTACGAGCAGTACTTC | TRBJ2-7 | TRBD2 | - | TRBV2
CASRGGQNTGELFF | TGTGCCAGCAGAGGGGGACAGAACACCGGGGAGCTGTTTTTT | TRBJ2-2 | - | - | TRBV2
CAWSVWLNTEAFF | TGTGCCTGGAGTGTATGGCTGAACACTGAAGCTTTCTTT | TRBJ1-1 | - | - | TRBV30
CASSSLGGLGGNEQFF | TGTGCCAGCAGTTCCTTGGGCGGGCTCGGTGGGAATGAGCAGTTCTTC | TRBJ2-1 | - | - | TRBV27
CASSYSKRGSSYEQYF | TGTGCCAGCAGTTACTCGAAAAGGGGGTCCTCCTACGAGCAGTACTTC | TRBJ2-7 | - | - | TRBV6-6
CASSLNSGGTEAFF | TGCGCCAGCAGCTTGAACAGCGGCGGCACTGAAGCTTTCTTT | TRBJ1-1 | - | once | TRBV5-1
CASSLDGTSYDEQYF | TGCGCCAGCAGCTTGGACGGGACTAGCTACGACGAGCAGTACTTC | TRBJ2-7 | TRBD2 | once | TRBV5-1
CAISESNSVREAFSTDTQYF | TGTGCCATCAGTGAGTCGAATTCTGTGCGGGAGGCCTTTAGCACAGATACGCAGTATTTT | TRBJ2-3 | TRBD2 | - | TRBV10-3
CASSLVGGEGYNEQFF | TGTGCCAGCAGCTTAGTAGGCGGGGAGGGGTACAATGAGCAGTTCTTC | TRBJ2-1 | TRBD2 | - | TRBV11-2
CASSQLQGQFF | TGTGCCAGCAGCCAACTACAAGGGCAGTTCTTC | TRBJ2-1 | - | once | TRBV7-2
CASGGRGTVNQPQHF | TGTGCCAGCGGTGGACGTGGGACAGTCAATCAGCCCCAGCATTTT | TRBJ1-5 | TRBD1 | - | TRBV28
CASSFITGSSPLYGYTF | TGTGCCAGCAGCTTTATAACAGGATCATCCCCTCTCTATGGCTACACCTTC | TRBJ1-2 | - | - | TRBV5-6
CASRPTGTTDTQYF | TGTGCCAGCAGGCCTACAGGGACCACAGATACGCAGTATTTT | TRBJ2-3 | - | - | TRBV6-1
CASSATSEGHRTEAFF | TGTGCCAGCAGCGCCACCTCCGAGGGACACCGCACTGAAGCTTTCTTT | TRBJ1-1 | - | - | TRBV9
CASSQARTGADTQYF | TGCGCCAGCAGCCAGGCGCGGACAGGGGCAGATACGCAGTATTTT | TRBJ2-3 | TRBD1 | - | TRBV4-1
CASSPRGDNEQFF | TGTGCCAGCTCACCGCGGGGGGACAATGAGCAGTTCTTC | TRBJ2-1 | TRBD2 | - | TRBV18
CASSLAATNEKLFF | TGTGCCAGCAGCTTGGCCGCGACTAATGAAAAACTGTTTTTT | TRBJ1-4 | - | - | TRBV5-4
CASSKAAGRQPQHF | TGTGCCAGCAGCAAAGCAGCGGGTCGACAGCCCCAGCATTTT | TRBJ1-5 | - | - | TRBV21-1
CASSLVGRAYNEQFF | TGTGCCAGCAGCTTGGTCGGGAGGGCCTACAATGAGCAGTTCTTC | TRBJ2-1 | TRBD2 | - | TRBV5-4
CASSGWTGGERNTEAFF | TGCGCCAGCAGCGGATGGACAGGGGGCGAACGAAACACTGAAGCTTTCTTT | TRBJ1-1 | TRBD1 | - | TRBV5-1
CASTVTAYGYTF | TGTGCCAGCACCGTGACAGCTTATGGCTACACCTTC | TRBJ1-2 | - | - | TRBV6-1
CASSFAGGRDEQFF | TGCGCCAGCAGCTTTGCGGGGGGCCGGGATGAGCAGTTCTTC | TRBJ2-1 | TRBD2 | - | TRBV5-1
CASSPPIRVGDEQFF | TGTGCCAGCTCACCACCGATTCGGGTTGGCGATGAGCAGTTCTTC | TRBJ2-1 | - | - | TRBV18
CASSQDRDSGRNTIYF | TGTGCCAGCAGCCAAGACCGGGACTCCGGCAGAAACACCATATATTTT | TRBJ1-3 | - | - | TRBV4-2
CASSLGLAGGETQYF | TGTGCCAGCAGCTTGGGGCTAGCGGGAGGCGAGACCCAGTACTTC | TRBJ2-5 | TRBD2 | - | TRBV5-6
CASKDNTF | TGTGCCAGCAAAGACAATACCTTC | TRBJ1-2 | - | - | TRBV6-5
CASSLERAAKTQYF | TGTGCCAGCAGCTTGGAGCGGGCGGCGAAGACCCAGTACTTC | TRBJ2-5 | - | once | TRBV5-4
CASRTQGSGLLAKNIQYF | TGTGCCAGCAGAACGCAGGGTTCGGGCCTGCTAGCCAAAAACATTCAGTACTTC | TRBJ2-4 | - | - | TRBV28
CASSLAGDLAQETQYF | TGTGCCAGCAGCTTAGCCGGGGACTTGGCGCAAGAGACCCAGTACTTC | TRBJ2-5 | - | - | TRBV7-6
CASRSAGPGANVLTF | TGTGCCAGCAGGTCTGCTGGGCCCGGGGCCAACGTCCTGACTTTC | TRBJ2-6 | - | few | TRBV5-4
CASSYSGQGSGKLFF | TGTGCCAGCAGTTACTCGGGACAGGGGAGTGGGAAACTGTTTTTT | TRBJ1-4 | TRBD1 | - | TRBV6-6
CASSEREAKNIQYF | TGTGCCAGCAGTGAACGCGAAGCCAAAAACATTCAGTACTTC | TRBJ2-4 | - | - | TRBV25-1
CAWSVRTGSLRGYTF | TGTGCCTGGAGTGTACGGACAGGGAGTTTGCGTGGCTACACCTTC | TRBJ1-2 | TRBD1 | few | TRBV30